The 32 T cell receptor beta chains in this list originate from one sample, sequenced in a study of blood T cells in healthy people across ages. Together with a sample-barcoded 5' primer, a J-beta primer mix was included in a second PCR lasting roughly 6 to 12 cycles. MiXCR, run by TCRdb on the 5' RACE reads, gives a single entry per CDR3 protein. The sample lists more than 1,000,000 distinct CDR3 sequences, 25% occurring once. These sequences were also reported in another study, on T cells of mothers and their children.

Input material: blood. These receptors were taken from a girl aged 2 to 9 in good health.

The V call is TRBV28, the J call TRBJ2-3; no clear D. Germline lookup yields CDR1 MDHEN and CDR2 SYDVKM. The V gene lost 1 base and the J gene lost 5 bases, with 25 bases spanning the gap. There are 19 residues in the CDR3. The CDR3 here is CASSLLTAADPSPVDTQYF. CDR3 nucleotide sequence: TGTGCCAGCAGTTTATTGACGGCGGCAGACCCTTCACCGGTAGATACGCAGTATTTT.

This clonotype was seen a few times. The genes are TRBV7-2 and TRBJ2-7, with D uncertain. Germline V gives CDR1 SGHTA, CDR2 FQGNSA. The V gene lost 5 bases and the J gene lost 4 bases, with 9 bases spanning the gap. The CDR3 totals 12 residues. The CDR3 bases are TGTGCCAGCAGCACAGAGGTGTACGAGCAGTACTTC. Its protein is CASSTEVYEQYF.

CDR3 sequence: CASITGLQNPEQYF. CDR3 bases: TGTGCCAGCATAACCGGCCTTCAGAACCCCGAGCAGTACTTC. The chain has TRBV11-2 and TRBJ2-7; D gene unclear. Trimming took off 7 bases at V and 6 bases at J, with 19 bases between the two ends. Germline CDR1 is SGHAT and CDR2 is FQNNGV. This CDR3 is 14 amino acids long.

Regarding this clonotype: Compared with germline, one end of the junction differs, possibly owing to a read error. The chain carries TRBV7-7 and TRBJ2-5; D is uncertain. In germline, CDR1 is SSHAT, CDR2 FNYEAQ (reference sequence). The CDR3 covers 13 residues. The CDR3 DNA follows: TGTGCTAGCAGCGTGGGTTACCAAGAGACCCAGTACTTC. Its translation is CASSVGYQETQYF.

V usage is TRBV29-1 and J usage is TRBJ2-7; 10 bases are a match to TRBD1. V lost 3 bases and J lost 6; bases outside the gene matches: 5. The germline V gene has CDR1 SQVTM and CDR2 ANQGSEA. This CDR3 contains 13 residues. CDR3 sequence (DNA): TGCAGCGTTGACGGGACAGGGGTGGGCGAGCAGTACTTC. Amino acid sequence: CSVDGTGVGEQYF.

This clonotype has a handful of counts. The chain recombines TRBV6-6 with TRBJ2-5, with 8 bases fitting TRBD1. The end of the DNA aligns better with TRBJ2-1, so the J call may be wrong. The CDR3 is 16 residues long. Germline loops: CDR1 MNHNY, CDR2 SVGAGI (reference sequence). The CDR3 protein is CASSYLQGDKVDEQFF. CDR3 in DNA: TGTGCCAGCAGTTACCTACAGGGGGACAAAGTGGATGAGCAGTTCTTC.

The rearrangement uses TRBV10-3 and TRBJ1-5; no clear D gene. The germline CDR1 and CDR2 sequences are ENHRY and SYGVKD. The CDR3 runs to 13 residues. V was clipped by 3 bases and J by 4 bases, with 7 bases between them. CDR3 nucleotide sequence: TGTGCCATCAGTGAAACAGTAAATCAGCCCCAGCATTTT. Amino acid sequence: CAISETVNQPQHF.

The rearrangement uses TRBV20-1 and TRBJ2-1; D uncertain. With 4 bases removed from V and 4 bases from J, the gap between germline ends came to 8 bases. In germline, CDR1 is DFQATT, CDR2 SNEGSKA (reference sequence). The CDR3 length is 12 residues. The CDR3 DNA sequence: TGCAGTGCTAAGGCCAGGTACAATGAGCAGTTCTTC. It specifies CSAKARYNEQFF.

The genes are TRBV24-1 and TRBJ2-5; unclear D gene. Trimming removed 4 bases at V and 3 bases at J, with 8 bases between. The CDR3 runs to 13 residues. CDR1 is KGHDR and CDR2 is SFDVKD in the germline V gene. The CDR3 reads CATSEKSKETQYF. DNA for the CDR3: TGTGCCACCAGTGAGAAGAGTAAAGAGACCCAGTACTTC.

Only a few counts were recorded for this clonotype. This sequence joins TRBV4-3 and TRBJ1-4; no reliable D call. With 6 bases removed from V and 5 bases from J, the gap between germline ends came to 7 bases. Germline V gene data show CDR1 as LGHNA and CDR2 as YSLEER. This CDR3 is built from 12 residues. The CDR3 sequence: CASRAPNEKLFF. The DNA of the CDR3 is TGCGCCAGCAGGGCCCCAAATGAAAAACTGTTTTTT.

In its sample, this clonotype was seen a few times. This chain connects TRBV9 to TRBJ2-1; no definite D call. The V end lost 0 bases, the J end lost 8 bases, and 18 bases lay between the germline ends. The germline V gene has CDR1 SGDLS and CDR2 YYNGEE. The CDR3 is 16 residues long. The CDR3 DNA reads TGTGCCAGCAGCGTAGTTTCCCAGCCGGAAGTCGATGAGCAGTTCTTC. As protein: CASSVVSQPEVDEQFF.

The chain employs TRBV29-1 and TRBJ2-6; D might be TRBD1 (6 bases). Germline-derived CDR1 and CDR2 are SQVTM and ANQGSEA. This CDR3 region has 19 residues. V was shortened by 7 bases and J by 0 bases, with 25 bases between the two germline ends. The CDR3 bases are TGCAGCGCCCGTGAATGGGGGCCCAATACGAGCTCTGGGGCCAACGTCCTGACTTTC. It codes for CSAREWGPNTSSGANVLTF.

This clonotype was observed once. This CDR3 is CASSLADGRGSFMDTQYF. CDR3 sequence (DNA): TGTGCCAGCAGCTTAGCTGACGGGAGAGGAAGTTTTATGGATACGCAGTATTTT. This chain links TRBV7-4 with TRBJ2-3; D possibly corresponds to TRBD2 (6 bases). The germline CDR1 and CDR2 sequences are SGHVT and SQSDAQ. The CDR3 is made up of 18 amino acids. V lost 0 bases to trimming and J lost 6 bases, with 22 bases between them.

The chain recombines TRBV7-2 with TRBJ1-2; weak D call: TRBD1 (5 bases). The V gene's germline CDR1 is SGHTA and CDR2 FQGNSA. Trimming stripped 6 bases from V and 4 bases from J, with 9 bases between. There are 12 residues in the CDR3. The CDR3 reads CASSSTVYGYTF. The CDR3 coding sequence is TGTGCCAGCAGTTCGACAGTCTATGGCTACACCTTC.

About this clonotype: This sequence may be a read error, since a much larger clone differs from it by one base. V gene TRBV20-1 combines with J gene TRBJ1-1; 8 positions match TRBD1. Germline V gene data show CDR1 as DFQATT and CDR2 as SNEGSKA (reference sequence). The CDR3 length is 16 residues. The CDR3 DNA is TGCAGTGCTAGATCGGAAACAGGGGGTTTGACCACTGAAGCTCTCTTT. Amino acids: CSARSETGGLTTEALF.

This clonotype appeared a few times. V usage is TRBV6-5 and J usage is TRBJ2-1; D assignment may be TRBD1 or TRBD2 (5 bases each). Trimming removed 2 bases at V and 8 bases at J, with 16 bases between. This CDR3 is built from 15 residues. CDR1 MNHEY and CDR2 SVGAGI come from the germline V gene. CDR3 sequence: CASSYGRGSWDEQFF. DNA of the CDR3: TGTGCCAGCAGTTACGGCCGGGGCAGCTGGGATGAGCAGTTCTTC.

J is TRBJ2-7 and V is TRBV6-6; no reliable D call. This CDR3 region has 14 residues. Germline assignment: CDR1 MNHNY and CDR2 SVGAGI (reference sequence). Trimming shortened V by 0 bases and J by 3 bases, and 9 bases separated the two germline ends. CDR3 protein: CASSYSHSLYEQYF. DNA of the CDR3: TGTGCCAGCAGTTACTCGCATAGCCTCTACGAGCAGTACTTC.

This clonotype came up a few times. V is TRBV28 and J is TRBJ2-3; unclear D gene. Judging by the DNA end, TRBJ1-5 fits better; the J call may be wrong. The germline V gene has CDR1 MDHEN and CDR2 SYDVKM. The length of the CDR3 is 13 residues. CDR3 nucleotides: TGTGCCAGCAGCTACCGCGTCACAGATACGCAGCATTTT. Its protein is CASSYRVTDTQHF.

The chain is built from TRBV13 and TRBJ2-5; D unclear. The V end lost 1 base, the J end lost 2 bases, and 14 bases lay between the germline ends. This CDR3 comprises 16 residues. Per germline, CDR1 PRHDT and CDR2 FYEKMQ (reference sequence). The CDR3 nucleotides are TGTGCCAGCAGCTTAGCGACAATTAGTAGTCAAGAGACCCAGTACTTC. Its protein product is CASSLATISSQETQYF.

This clonotype came up a few times. This sequence joins TRBV4-2 and TRBJ2-5, with D perhaps TRBD2 (6 bases). The CDR3 spans 14 residues. Germline V gene sequence: CDR1 LGHNA, CDR2 YNFKEQ. V lost 3 bases, J lost 4 bases, and 12 bases lay in between. Here the CDR3 DNA reads TGTGCCAGCAGCCAGCTGGGACTCAGAGAGACCCAGTACTTC. It encodes CASSQLGLRETQYF.

This clonotype was detected only a few times. The chain has TRBV15 and TRBJ2-2; the match to TRBD2 covers 13 bases. V lost 0 bases to trimming and J lost 6 bases; unmatched junction nucleotides: 4. The CDR3 has 17 residues. Germline V gene data show CDR1 as LNHNV and CDR2 as YYDKDF (reference sequence). Here the CDR3 reads CATSRELAGGRSGELFF. The DNA of the CDR3 is TGTGCCACCAGCAGAGAACTAGCGGGGGGGCGGTCCGGGGAGCTGTTTTTT.

This clonotype was counted a single time. The chain joins TRBV21-1 to TRBJ1-5. TRBV21-1 is assigned pseudogene status. This CDR3 region has 14 residues. The CDR3 region is CASRKEGSNQPQHF. The CDR3 region has the DNA TGTGCCAGCAGGAAGGAGGGCAGCAATCAGCCCCAGCATTTT.

The V call is TRBV5-1, the J call TRBJ2-5; 9 nucleotides agree with TRBD1. Germline loops: CDR1 SGHRS, CDR2 YFSETQ. V shed 6 bases, J shed 1 base, and the junction held 4 bases outside the gene matches. The CDR3 covers 14 residues. The CDR3, as DNA: TGCGCCAGCAATACAGGGGGCACCCAAGAGACCCAGTACTTC. This translates into CASNTGGTQETQYF.

V gene TRBV18 combines with J gene TRBJ2-1; perhaps TRBD1 as D (6 bases). In germline, CDR1 is KGHSH, CDR2 LQKENI. The CDR3 sequence is 15 residues long. Trimming removed 1 base from V and 0 bases from J, with 7 bases in between. DNA of the CDR3: TGTGCCAGCTCACCACTACAGGGCTCCTACAATGAGCAGTTCTTC. Its protein product is CASSPLQGSYNEQFF.

The chain combines TRBV20-1 with TRBJ2-7, with TRBD2 matching over 11 bases. With 6 bases clipped from V and 3 bases from J, the junction kept 10 bases outside the gene matches. The germline V gene encodes CDR1 DFQATT and CDR2 SNEGSKA (reference sequence). This CDR3 has 15 residues. In DNA form, the CDR3 reads TGCAGTGCCAGGGGACTAGCGGACGGAGTCTACGAGCAGTACTTC. It encodes CSARGLADGVYEQYF.

The CDR3 sequence: CSANRPTGPPDTQYF. CDR3 in DNA: TGCAGTGCCAATCGACCGACAGGGCCCCCAGATACGCAGTATTTT. The rearrangement links TRBV20-1 to TRBJ2-3, with 7 bases aligning to TRBD1. Germline V CDR1 and CDR2: DFQATT, SNEGSKA (reference sequence). The CDR3 consists of 15 residues. The V segment lost 6 bases and the J segment 4 bases; nucleotides outside the gene matches: 13.

V and J are TRBV18 and TRBJ2-5; D remains ambiguous. The J call may not be correct, given that the DNA end is closer to TRBJ2-1. From germline, CDR1 is KGHSH and CDR2 LQKENI. This CDR3 is 13 amino acids long. The CDR3 sequence is CASSPDPSDEQFF. The CDR3 nucleotides read TGTGCCAGCTCACCAGACCCCTCGGATGAGCAGTTCTTC.

The table lists this clonotype with a few counts. This chain uses TRBV7-3 with TRBJ2-5; D is undetermined. Trimming removed 5 bases at V and 1 base at J, with 11 bases between. Germline V CDR1 and CDR2: SGHTA, FQGTGA. This CDR3 has 14 residues. The CDR3 DNA sequence: TGTGCCAGCAGCCGTACTCGGTCCCAAGAGACCCAGTACTTC. It yields the protein CASSRTRSQETQYF.

This clonotype came up a few times. As DNA, the CDR3 is TGTGCCAGCAGCTCCCATGGGGCGAGTGAAAAACTGTTTTTT. Translated: CASSSHGASEKLFF. The chain combines TRBV6-5 with TRBJ1-4; tentatively, D is TRBD1 (5 bases). Per the germline V gene, CDR1 is MNHEY and CDR2 is SVGAGI. Deletions cut 6 bases from V and 7 bases from J, with 15 bases between. The CDR3 has 14 residues.

J is TRBJ2-5 and V is TRBV7-9, with D tentatively TRBD2 (5 bases). Matching the DNA end better, TRBJ2-7 makes the J call doubtful. CDR3 size: 10 residues. Germline-derived CDR1 and CDR2 are SEHNR and FQNEAQ (reference sequence). CDR3 amino acids: CAMGVDEQYF. Here the CDR3 DNA reads TGTGCCATGGGAGTAGACGAGCAGTACTTC.

This sequence joins TRBV7-9 and TRBJ2-5; perhaps D is TRBD1 or TRBD2 (5 bases each). Per germline, CDR1 SEHNR and CDR2 FQNEAQ (reference sequence). V lost 2 bases, J lost 3 bases, and 10 bases lay in between. The CDR3 extends over 14 amino acids. The CDR3 DNA is TGTGCCAGCAGCTTATGGGGGAAAGAAGAGACCCAGTACTTC. Translated: CASSLWGKEETQYF.

J is TRBJ1-3 and V is TRBV12-3 or TRBV12-4; no clear D gene. The CDR3 spans 18 residues. Between the trimmed V and J ends, which lost 6 bases and 0 bases, there was a span of 21 bases. CDR3: CASSPPSYNDRSGNTIYF. The CDR3 coding sequence is TGTGCCAGCAGCCCCCCTAGCTACAACGACCGCTCTGGAAACACCATATATTTT.